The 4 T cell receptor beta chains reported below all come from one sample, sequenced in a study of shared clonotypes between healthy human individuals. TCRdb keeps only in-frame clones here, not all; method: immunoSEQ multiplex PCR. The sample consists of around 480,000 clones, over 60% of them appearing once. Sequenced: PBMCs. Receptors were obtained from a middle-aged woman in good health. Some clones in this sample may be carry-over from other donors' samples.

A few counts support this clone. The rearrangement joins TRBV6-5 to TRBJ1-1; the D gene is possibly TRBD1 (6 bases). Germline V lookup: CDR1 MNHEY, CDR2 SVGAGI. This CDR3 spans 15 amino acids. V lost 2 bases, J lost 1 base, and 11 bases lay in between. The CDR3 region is CASSYRGHPNTEAFF. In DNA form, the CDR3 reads TGTGCCAGCAGTTACCGGGGACATCCGAACACTGAAGCTTTCTTT.

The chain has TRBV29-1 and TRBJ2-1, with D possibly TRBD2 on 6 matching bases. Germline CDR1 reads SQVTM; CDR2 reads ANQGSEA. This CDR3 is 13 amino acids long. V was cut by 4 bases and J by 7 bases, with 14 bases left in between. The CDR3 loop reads CSVGQGGGNEQFF. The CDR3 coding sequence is TGCAGCGTTGGTCAGGGAGGTGGGAATGAGCAGTTCTTC.

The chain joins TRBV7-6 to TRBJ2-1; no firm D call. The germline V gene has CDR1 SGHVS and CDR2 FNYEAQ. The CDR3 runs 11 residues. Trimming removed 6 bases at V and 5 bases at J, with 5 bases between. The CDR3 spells CASSWNNEQFF. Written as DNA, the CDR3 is TGTGCCAGCAGTTGGAACAATGAGCAGTTCTTC.

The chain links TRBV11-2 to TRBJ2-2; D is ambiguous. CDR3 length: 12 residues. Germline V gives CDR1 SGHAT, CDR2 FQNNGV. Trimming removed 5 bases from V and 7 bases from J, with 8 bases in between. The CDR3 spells CASSTGIGELFF. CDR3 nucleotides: TGTGCCAGCAGCACTGGGATCGGGGAGCTGTTTTTT.